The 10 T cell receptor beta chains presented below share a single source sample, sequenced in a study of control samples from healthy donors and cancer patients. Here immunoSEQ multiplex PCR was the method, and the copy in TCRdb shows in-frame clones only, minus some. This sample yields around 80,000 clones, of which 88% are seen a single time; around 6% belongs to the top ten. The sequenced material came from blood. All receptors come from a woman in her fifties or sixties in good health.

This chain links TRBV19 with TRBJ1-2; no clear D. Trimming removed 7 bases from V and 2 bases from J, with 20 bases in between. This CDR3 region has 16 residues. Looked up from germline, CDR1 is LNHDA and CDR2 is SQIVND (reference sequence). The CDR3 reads CASTEGTNLLNYGYTF. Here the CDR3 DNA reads TGTGCCAGTACCGAAGGCACGAACTTACTAAACTATGGCTACACCTTC.

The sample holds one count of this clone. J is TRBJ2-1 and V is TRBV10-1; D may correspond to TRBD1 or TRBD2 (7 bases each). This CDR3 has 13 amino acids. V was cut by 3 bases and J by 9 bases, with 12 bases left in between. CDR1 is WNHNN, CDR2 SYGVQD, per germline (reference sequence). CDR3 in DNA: TGCGCCAGCAGTGATCAGGGGGGGGGTGAGCAGTTCTTC. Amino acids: CASSDQGGGEQFF.

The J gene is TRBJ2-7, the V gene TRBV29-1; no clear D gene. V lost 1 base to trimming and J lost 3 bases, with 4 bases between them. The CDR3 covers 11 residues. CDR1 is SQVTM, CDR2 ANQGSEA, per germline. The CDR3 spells CSVEVSYEQYF. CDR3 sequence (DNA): TGCAGCGTTGAAGTGAGCTACGAGCAGTACTTC.

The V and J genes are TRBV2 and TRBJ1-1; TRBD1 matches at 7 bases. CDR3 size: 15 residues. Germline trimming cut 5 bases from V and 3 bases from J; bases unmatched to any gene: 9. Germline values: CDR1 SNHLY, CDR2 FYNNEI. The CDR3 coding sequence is TGTGCCAGCAGTCCCCCGGCGGGACAGCACACTGAAGCTTTCTTT. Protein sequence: CASSPPAGQHTEAFF.

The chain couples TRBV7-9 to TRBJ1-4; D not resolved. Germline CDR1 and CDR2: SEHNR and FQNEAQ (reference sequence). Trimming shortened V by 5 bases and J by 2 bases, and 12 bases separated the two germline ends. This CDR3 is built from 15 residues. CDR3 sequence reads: CASSTFGDTNEKLFF. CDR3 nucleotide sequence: TGTGCCAGCAGCACGTTCGGCGACACTAATGAAAAACTGTTTTTT.

DNA for the CDR3: TGCGCCAGCAGCTTCGAAGGGCAGGGCTATGGCTACACCTTC. It encodes CASSFEGQGYGYTF. The chain employs TRBV5-1 and TRBJ1-2; D is possibly TRBD1 (5 bases). This CDR3 has 14 amino acids. Germline V gives CDR1 SGHRS, CDR2 YFSETQ. V shed 2 bases and J shed 4 bases, with 12 bases lying between them.

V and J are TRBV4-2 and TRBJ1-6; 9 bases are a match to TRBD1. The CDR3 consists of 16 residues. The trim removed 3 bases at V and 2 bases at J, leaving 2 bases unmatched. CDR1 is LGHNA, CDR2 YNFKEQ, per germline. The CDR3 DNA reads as TGTGCCAGCAGCCAGACAGGGGGGGCCTATAATTCACCCCTCCACTTT. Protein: CASSQTGGAYNSPLHF.

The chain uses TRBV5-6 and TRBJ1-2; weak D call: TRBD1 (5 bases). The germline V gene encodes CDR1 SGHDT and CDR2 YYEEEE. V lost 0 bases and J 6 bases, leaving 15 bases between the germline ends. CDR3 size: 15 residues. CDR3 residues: CASSLADGRDHGYTF. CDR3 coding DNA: TGTGCCAGCAGCTTGGCGGACGGCAGGGACCATGGCTACACCTTC.

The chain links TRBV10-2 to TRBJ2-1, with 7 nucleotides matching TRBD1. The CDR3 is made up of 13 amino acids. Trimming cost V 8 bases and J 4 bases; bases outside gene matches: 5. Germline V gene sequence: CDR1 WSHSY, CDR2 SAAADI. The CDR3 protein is CASSRGQYNEQFF. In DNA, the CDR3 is TGCGCCAGCTCTAGGGGGCAATACAATGAGCAGTTCTTC.

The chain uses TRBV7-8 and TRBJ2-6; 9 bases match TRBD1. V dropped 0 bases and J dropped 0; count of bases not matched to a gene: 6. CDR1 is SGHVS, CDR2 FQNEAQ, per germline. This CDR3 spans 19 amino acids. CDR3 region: CASSLATGGSSSGANVLTF. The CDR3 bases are TGTGCCAGCAGCTTAGCGACAGGGGGTTCCTCCTCTGGGGCCAACGTCCTGACTTTC.